Listed below are T cell receptor beta chains from one sample, sequenced in a study of blood T cells in healthy people across ages. TCRdb passed the 5' RACE reads through MiXCR, listing each CDR3 protein once. Of about a million distinct CDR3 sequences listed, roughly 48% are singletons. What was sequenced was blood. The receptors derive from a man aged 25-45 years in good health. Each CDR3 is given with its conserved first and last residue. A D gene is named only where the DNA matches it firmly. Size values are once, few and many counts, or a class for expanded clones, and some rows have none.

d_gene: .
abundance: few
v_gene: TRBV5-1
j_gene: TRBJ1-2
CDR3nt: TGCGCCAGCAGCAAAACCACAGCCGTAGCTGGCTACACCTTC
CDR3aa: CASSKTTAVAGYTF

d_gene: TRBD2
abundance: .
v_gene: TRBV7-9
j_gene: TRBJ2-1
CDR3nt: TGTGCCAGCAGCTTCCCAAAGGGACTACAAGAGACCCAGTTCTTC
CDR3aa: CASSFPKGLQETQFF

d_gene: TRBD2
abundance: many
v_gene: TRBV4-1
j_gene: TRBJ2-3
CDR3nt: TGCGCCAGCAACCGGGCTAGCGGGGGTAAGGGCACAGATACGCAGTATTTT
CDR3aa: CASNRASGGKGTDTQYF

d_gene: TRBD2
abundance: .
v_gene: TRBV4-1
j_gene: TRBJ2-2
CDR3nt: TGCGCCAGCAGCCAACGAACTAGCGGGGGGCCCACCGGGGAGCTGTTTTTT
CDR3aa: CASSQRTSGGPTGELFF

d_gene: .
abundance: .
v_gene: TRBV5-1
j_gene: TRBJ1-5
CDR3nt: TGCGCCAGCAGCGCCGAGGGAGGGACACAGCAGCCCCAGCATTTT
CDR3aa: CASSAEGGTQQPQHF

d_gene: .
abundance: .
v_gene: TRBV27
j_gene: TRBJ1-5
CDR3nt: TGTGCCAGCAGTTTTACCGGAGCAAGGCCCCAGCATTTT
CDR3aa: CASSFTGARPQHF

d_gene: TRBD2
abundance: .
v_gene: TRBV5-4
j_gene: TRBJ2-5
CDR3nt: TGTGCCAGCAGCTTGGCCCTAGCGGCGGAGACCCAGTACTTC
CDR3aa: CASSLALAAETQYF

d_gene: .
abundance: .
v_gene: TRBV7-6
j_gene: TRBJ2-3
CDR3nt: TGTGCCAGCAGCCTGGGACTTGCCCTAGATACGCAGTATTTT
CDR3aa: CASSLGLALDTQYF

d_gene: .
abundance: .
v_gene: TRBV7-2
j_gene: TRBJ2-4
CDR3nt: TGTGCCAGCAGCTACGACTTATTTCGGGAGCAGTACTTC
CDR3aa: CASSYDLFREQYF

d_gene: .
abundance: .
v_gene: TRBV5-1
j_gene: TRBJ2-5
CDR3nt: TGCGCCAGCGCATCTAGGGACCCAAGGGAAGAGACCCAGTACTTC
CDR3aa: CASASRDPREETQYF

d_gene: .
abundance: .
v_gene: TRBV9
j_gene: TRBJ1-2
CDR3nt: TGTGCCAGCAGCGTAGCAGCCGAGTCGTTGGGGACCTATGGCTACACCTTC
CDR3aa: CASSVAAESLGTYGYTF

d_gene: .
abundance: .
v_gene: TRBV12-3/TRBV12-4
j_gene: TRBJ2-6
CDR3nt: TGTGCCAGCAGTCGGGCCGGTCTAAGCCCTGGGGCCAACGTCCTGACTTTC
CDR3aa: CASSRAGLSPGANVLTF

d_gene: .
abundance: .
v_gene: TRBV6-5
j_gene: TRBJ2-4
CDR3nt: TGTGCCAGCAGTTACTCGTCAAGTCGAGTCAAAAACATTCAGTACTTC
CDR3aa: CASSYSSSRVKNIQYF

d_gene: TRBD2
abundance: few
v_gene: TRBV28
j_gene: TRBJ2-3
CDR3nt: TGTGCCAGCAGTCGGGGACGGGGGGGTAGCACAGATACGCAGTATTTT
CDR3aa: CASSRGRGGSTDTQYF

d_gene: TRBD1
abundance: many
v_gene: TRBV5-1
j_gene: TRBJ2-1
CDR3nt: TGCGCCAGCAGCTTGGGACAGGGCCACAATGAGCAGTTCTTC
CDR3aa: CASSLGQGHNEQFF

d_gene: TRBD2
abundance: .
v_gene: TRBV4-3
j_gene: TRBJ2-7
CDR3nt: TGCGCCAGCAGCCAAGTACTCGGGGGGAGTATGTACGAGCAGTACTTC
CDR3aa: CASSQVLGGSMYEQYF

d_gene: .
abundance: .
v_gene: TRBV5-1
j_gene: TRBJ1-1
CDR3nt: TGCGCCAGCAGCTACGGACGGATTAACACTGAAGCTTTCTTT
CDR3aa: CASSYGRINTEAFF

d_gene: TRBD1
abundance: .
v_gene: TRBV14
j_gene: TRBJ2-1
CDR3nt: TGTGCCAGCAGCCCCCTGGGGCCCAGGGGGCTAAGTGAGGAGCAGTTCTTC
CDR3aa: CASSPLGPRGLSEEQFF

d_gene: .
abundance: .
v_gene: TRBV28
j_gene: TRBJ2-7
CDR3nt: TGTGCCAGCAGACGTCCCCTGGACCGGTCGTCTTACGAGCAGTACTTC
CDR3aa: CASRRPLDRSSYEQYF

d_gene: .
abundance: once
v_gene: TRBV5-1
j_gene: TRBJ2-4
CDR3nt: TGCGCCAGCAGCCCGGAGGGGGAAGGGAGCCAAAACATTCAGTACTTC
CDR3aa: CASSPEGEGSQNIQYF

d_gene: TRBD2
abundance: .
v_gene: TRBV4-2
j_gene: TRBJ2-5
CDR3nt: TGTGCCAGCAGCCAAGATGGAGGACTAGCGAAGGAGACCCAGTACTTC
CDR3aa: CASSQDGGLAKETQYF

d_gene: TRBD1
abundance: .
v_gene: TRBV20-1
j_gene: TRBJ2-7
CDR3nt: TGCAGTTCGAAGACAGGGTTAATCCACGAGCAGTACTTC
CDR3aa: CSSKTGLIHEQYF

d_gene: TRBD1
abundance: .
v_gene: TRBV6-2/TRBV6-3
j_gene: TRBJ2-5
CDR3nt: TGTGCCAGCAGACGGGACAGATACAATGAGCGGTACTTC
CDR3aa: CASRRDRYNERYF

d_gene: TRBD1
abundance: .
v_gene: TRBV9
j_gene: TRBJ2-3
CDR3nt: TGTGCCAGCAGCGTAGCTCAGGGGGCCTCGGGAGATACGCAGTATTTT
CDR3aa: CASSVAQGASGDTQYF

d_gene: .
abundance: .
v_gene: TRBV7-2
j_gene: TRBJ1-6
CDR3nt: TGTGCCAGCAGCCCCATTAGGACCCTGAGCTCCTATAATTCACCCCTCCACTTT
CDR3aa: CASSPIRTLSSYNSPLHF

d_gene: TRBD1
abundance: .
v_gene: TRBV15
j_gene: TRBJ2-7
CDR3nt: TGTGCCACCAGCAGAGCCGGACAGGGCTACGAGCAGTACTTC
CDR3aa: CATSRAGQGYEQYF

d_gene: TRBD2
abundance: .
v_gene: TRBV20-1
j_gene: TRBJ2-1
CDR3nt: TGCAGTGCTAGACCGGCGGGGGGGGCGACCTACAATGAGCAGTTCTTC
CDR3aa: CSARPAGGATYNEQFF

d_gene: .
abundance: .
v_gene: TRBV12-3/TRBV12-4
j_gene: TRBJ1-2
CDR3nt: TGTGCCAGCAGTCCCCATGGGACCGGGACGTATGGCTACACCTTC
CDR3aa: CASSPHGTGTYGYTF

d_gene: TRBD2
abundance: .
v_gene: TRBV20-1
j_gene: TRBJ2-1
CDR3nt: TGCAGTGCCATGGAAGCGGGGAAATCCTACAATGAGCAGTTCTTC
CDR3aa: CSAMEAGKSYNEQFF

d_gene: .
abundance: .
v_gene: TRBV3-1
j_gene: TRBJ1-2
CDR3nt: TGTGCCAGCAGCCAAGGGGCAGGGGAGGTAGGCTACACCTTC
CDR3aa: CASSQGAGEVGYTF

d_gene: .
abundance: .
v_gene: TRBV6-5
j_gene: TRBJ2-7
CDR3nt: TGTGCCAGCAGTTACTCCGAGAGGACGAGTAGTAACGAGCAGTACTTC
CDR3aa: CASSYSERTSSNEQYF

d_gene: .
abundance: once
v_gene: TRBV4-2
j_gene: TRBJ1-2
CDR3nt: TGTGCCAGCAGCCGACGACAGTCTTCCACGGATGGCTACACCTTC
CDR3aa: CASSRRQSSTDGYTF

d_gene: TRBD1
abundance: .
v_gene: TRBV5-1
j_gene: TRBJ2-3
CDR3nt: TGCGCCAGCAGCCCCGGGACAGGGGCATACACAGATACGCAGTATTTT
CDR3aa: CASSPGTGAYTDTQYF

d_gene: .
abundance: few
v_gene: TRBV6-2/TRBV6-3
j_gene: TRBJ2-5
CDR3nt: TGTGCCAGCAGTTACCCGACGAGGGTTAACCAAGAGACCCAGTACTTC
CDR3aa: CASSYPTRVNQETQYF

d_gene: .
abundance: .
v_gene: TRBV6-5
j_gene: TRBJ2-1
CDR3nt: TGTGCCAGCAGTTACTCTGACCTCTACAATGAGCAGTTCTTC
CDR3aa: CASSYSDLYNEQFF

d_gene: TRBD1
abundance: .
v_gene: TRBV11-2
j_gene: TRBJ2-7
CDR3nt: TGTGCCAGCAGCTGGGGGACAGAGGCCTACGAGCAGTACTTC
CDR3aa: CASSWGTEAYEQYF

d_gene: .
abundance: few
v_gene: TRBV12-3/TRBV12-4
j_gene: TRBJ2-1
CDR3nt: TGTGCCAGCAGTTTAGCGTGGGCTAAACGCAATGAGCAGTTCTTC
CDR3aa: CASSLAWAKRNEQFF

d_gene: TRBD1
abundance: .
v_gene: TRBV12-3/TRBV12-4
j_gene: TRBJ1-5
CDR3nt: TGTGCCAGCAGTTCCCCAGGGGGCAAGGTTCAGCCCCAGCATTTT
CDR3aa: CASSSPGGKVQPQHF

d_gene: TRBD1
abundance: .
v_gene: TRBV27
j_gene: TRBJ2-7
CDR3nt: TGTGCCAGCAGTCCCTCGACAGGGGGCCTTTCCTACGAGCAGTACTTC
CDR3aa: CASSPSTGGLSYEQYF

d_gene: TRBD2
abundance: few
v_gene: TRBV20-1
j_gene: TRBJ2-7
CDR3nt: TGCAGTGCTAGAGGGCCCCCACTAGCGGGGGGTTCCTACGAGCAGTACTTC
CDR3aa: CSARGPPLAGGSYEQYF

d_gene: .
abundance: few
v_gene: TRBV6-1
j_gene: TRBJ2-1
CDR3nt: TGTGCCAGCATTCCGACACGGAGCTCCTACAATGAGCAGTTCTTC
CDR3aa: CASIPTRSSYNEQFF

d_gene: .
abundance: .
v_gene: TRBV12-3/TRBV12-4
j_gene: TRBJ2-3
CDR3nt: TGTGCCAGCAGTTCGCCCGGGACCATCACAGATACGCAGTATTTT
CDR3aa: CASSSPGTITDTQYF

d_gene: .
abundance: .
v_gene: TRBV12-3/TRBV12-4
j_gene: TRBJ1-5
CDR3nt: TGTGCCAGCAGGTCGACTAGGACTAATCAGCCCCAGCATTTT
CDR3aa: CASRSTRTNQPQHF

d_gene: .
abundance: .
v_gene: TRBV11-2
j_gene: TRBJ2-5
CDR3nt: TGTGCCAGCAGCTTAGATAGCGGTACAGGGCGAGAGACCCAGTACTTC
CDR3aa: CASSLDSGTGRETQYF

d_gene: .
abundance: once
v_gene: TRBV10-3
j_gene: TRBJ2-7
CDR3nt: TGTGCCATCAGGGACACGACAGGCAACGAGCAGTACTTC
CDR3aa: CAIRDTTGNEQYF

d_gene: TRBD2
abundance: .
v_gene: TRBV2
j_gene: TRBJ2-3
CDR3nt: TGTGCCAGCTCTACCGGGGGGGACCGTAGCACAGATACGCAGTATTTT
CDR3aa: CASSTGGDRSTDTQYF

d_gene: TRBD1
abundance: .
v_gene: TRBV6-1
j_gene: TRBJ1-2
CDR3nt: TGTGCCAGCAGTGCCAGCGACAGGGTGTCCTATGGCTACACCTTC
CDR3aa: CASSASDRVSYGYTF

d_gene: .
abundance: once
v_gene: TRBV11-2
j_gene: TRBJ2-5
CDR3nt: TGTGCCAGCAGCTTGGGGGCAGGAGTGACCCAGTACTTC
CDR3aa: CASSLGAGVTQYF

d_gene: .
abundance: .
v_gene: TRBV10-3
j_gene: TRBJ2-7
CDR3nt: TGTGCCATCAGGGCTAGTTCGTCGTACGAGCAGTACTTC
CDR3aa: CAIRASSSYEQYF

d_gene: .
abundance: .
v_gene: TRBV7-3
j_gene: TRBJ2-3
CDR3nt: TGTGCCAGCAGCTTAGAGTACCTCAGCACAGATACGCAGTATTTT
CDR3aa: CASSLEYLSTDTQYF

d_gene: .
abundance: many
v_gene: TRBV20-1
j_gene: TRBJ2-7
CDR3nt: TGCAGTGCTGGCGAGGGGTACGAGCAGTACTTC
CDR3aa: CSAGEGYEQYF

d_gene: .
abundance: .
v_gene: TRBV29-1
j_gene: TRBJ1-2
CDR3nt: TGCAGCGCCCCCGGGACCTACGACGGCTACACCTTC
CDR3aa: CSAPGTYDGYTF